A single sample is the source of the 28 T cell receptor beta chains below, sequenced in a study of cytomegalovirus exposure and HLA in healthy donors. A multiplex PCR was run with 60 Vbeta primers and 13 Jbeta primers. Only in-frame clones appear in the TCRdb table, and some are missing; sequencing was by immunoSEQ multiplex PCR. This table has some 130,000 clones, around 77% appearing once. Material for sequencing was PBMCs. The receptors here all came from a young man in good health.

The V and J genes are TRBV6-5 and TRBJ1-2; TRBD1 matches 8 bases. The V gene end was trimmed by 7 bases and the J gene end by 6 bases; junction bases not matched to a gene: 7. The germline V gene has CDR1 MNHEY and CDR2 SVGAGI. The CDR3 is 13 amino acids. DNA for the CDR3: TGTGCCAGCACTCCGGCAGGGGGCGATGGCTACACCTTC. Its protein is CASTPAGGDGYTF.

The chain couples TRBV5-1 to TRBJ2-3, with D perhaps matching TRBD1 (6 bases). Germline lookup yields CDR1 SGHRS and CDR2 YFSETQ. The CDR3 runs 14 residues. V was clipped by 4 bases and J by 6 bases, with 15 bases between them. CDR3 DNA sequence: TGCGCCAGCAGCCTACAGGGCGAAAGGGATACGCAGTATTTT. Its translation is CASSLQGERDTQYF.

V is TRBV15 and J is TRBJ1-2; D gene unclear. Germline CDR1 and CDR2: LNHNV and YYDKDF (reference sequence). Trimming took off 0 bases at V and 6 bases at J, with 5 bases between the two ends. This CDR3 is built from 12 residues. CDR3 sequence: CATSRETDGYTF. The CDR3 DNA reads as TGTGCCACCAGCAGAGAAACAGATGGCTACACCTTC.

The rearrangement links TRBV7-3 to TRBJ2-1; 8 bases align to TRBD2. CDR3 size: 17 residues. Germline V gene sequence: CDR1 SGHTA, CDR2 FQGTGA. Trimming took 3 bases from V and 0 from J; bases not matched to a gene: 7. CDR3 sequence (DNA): TGTGCCAGCAGCTTTGTCCCGGGAGGGCGCTCCTACAATGAGCAGTTCTTC. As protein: CASSFVPGGRSYNEQFF.

In DNA form, the CDR3 reads TGTGCCAGCAGTTTCAAGCGCATGAACACTGAAGCTTTCTTT. Encoded protein: CASSFKRMNTEAFF. This chain links TRBV27 with TRBJ1-1; no clear D. V gave up 3 bases and J gave up 0 bases, with 8 bases separating them. Per germline, CDR1 MNHEY and CDR2 SMNVEV (reference sequence). The CDR3 loop spans 14 amino acids.

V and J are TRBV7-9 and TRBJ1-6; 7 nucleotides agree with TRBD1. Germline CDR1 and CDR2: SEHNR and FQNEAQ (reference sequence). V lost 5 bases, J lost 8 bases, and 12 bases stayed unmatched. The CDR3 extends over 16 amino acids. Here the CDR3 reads CASSPPYRGRDSPLHF. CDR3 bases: TGTGCCAGCAGCCCACCCTACAGGGGTAGGGATTCACCCCTCCACTTT. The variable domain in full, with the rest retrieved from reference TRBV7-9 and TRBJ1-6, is DTGVSQNPRHKITKRGQNVTFRCDPISEHNRLYWYRQTLGQGPEFLTYFQNEAQLEKSRLLSDRFSAERPKGSFSTLEIQRTEQGDSAMYLCASSPPYRGRDSPLHFGNGTRLTVT.

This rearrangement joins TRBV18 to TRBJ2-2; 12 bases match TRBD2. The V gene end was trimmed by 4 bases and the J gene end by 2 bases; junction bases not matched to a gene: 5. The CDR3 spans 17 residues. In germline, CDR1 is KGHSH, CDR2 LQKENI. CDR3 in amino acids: CASSHAGLAGNTGELFF. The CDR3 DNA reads TGTGCCAGCTCACACGCTGGACTAGCGGGAAACACCGGGGAGCTGTTTTTT. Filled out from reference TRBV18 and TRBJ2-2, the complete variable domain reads NAGVMQNPRHLVRRRGQEARLRCSPMKGHSHVYWYRQLPEEGLKFMVYLQKENIIDESGMPKERFSAEFPKEGPSILRIQQVVRGDSAAYFCASSHAGLAGNTGELFFGEGSRLTVL.

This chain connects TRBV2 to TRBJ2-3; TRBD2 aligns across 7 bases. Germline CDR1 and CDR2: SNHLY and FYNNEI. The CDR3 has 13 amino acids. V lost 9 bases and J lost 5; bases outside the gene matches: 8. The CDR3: CASGGGAGDTQYF. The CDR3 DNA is TGTGCCAGTGGGGGGGGAGCGGGAGATACGCAGTATTTT.

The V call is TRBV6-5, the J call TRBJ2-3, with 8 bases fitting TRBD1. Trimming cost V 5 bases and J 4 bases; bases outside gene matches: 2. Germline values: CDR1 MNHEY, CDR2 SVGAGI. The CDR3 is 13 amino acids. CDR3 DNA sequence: TGTGCCAGCAGTCACAGGGGGGCAGATACGCAGTATTTT. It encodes CASSHRGADTQYF.

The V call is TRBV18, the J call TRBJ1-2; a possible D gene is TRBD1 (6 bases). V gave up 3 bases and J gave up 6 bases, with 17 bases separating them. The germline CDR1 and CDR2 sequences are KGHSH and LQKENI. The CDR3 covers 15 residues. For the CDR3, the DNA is TGTGCCAGCTCACCGATGGACAGACCAAGGGATGGCTACACCTTC. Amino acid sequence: CASSPMDRPRDGYTF. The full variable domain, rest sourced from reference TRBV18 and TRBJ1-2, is NAGVMQNPRHLVRRRGQEARLRCSPMKGHSHVYWYRQLPEEGLKFMVYLQKENIIDESGMPKERFSAEFPKEGPSILRIQQVVRGDSAAYFCASSPMDRPRDGYTFGSGTRLTVV.

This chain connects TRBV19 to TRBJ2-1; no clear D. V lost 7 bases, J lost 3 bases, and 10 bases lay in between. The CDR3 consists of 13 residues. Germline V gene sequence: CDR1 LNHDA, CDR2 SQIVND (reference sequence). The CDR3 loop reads CASTSTFYNEQFF. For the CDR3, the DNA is TGTGCCAGTACCTCGACTTTCTACAATGAGCAGTTCTTC. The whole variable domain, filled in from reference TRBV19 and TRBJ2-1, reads DGGITQSPKYLFRKEGQNVTLSCEQNLNHDAMYWYRQDPGQGLRLIYYSQIVNDFQKGDIAEGYSVSREKKESFPLTVTSAQKNPTAFYLCASTSTFYNEQFFGPGTRLTVL.

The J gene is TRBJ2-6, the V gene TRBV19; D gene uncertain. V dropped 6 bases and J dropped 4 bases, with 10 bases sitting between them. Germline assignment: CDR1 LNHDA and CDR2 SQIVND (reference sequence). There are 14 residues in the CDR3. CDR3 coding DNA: TGTGCCAGTAGGTCCGGAGCAGGGGCCAACGTCCTGACTTTC. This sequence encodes CASRSGAGANVLTF.

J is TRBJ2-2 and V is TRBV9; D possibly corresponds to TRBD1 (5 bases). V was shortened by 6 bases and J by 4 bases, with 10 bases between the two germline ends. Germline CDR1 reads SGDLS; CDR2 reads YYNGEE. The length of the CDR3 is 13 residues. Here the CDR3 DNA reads TGTGCCAGCACCCAGGGAAGCACCGGGGAGCTGTTTTTT. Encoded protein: CASTQGSTGELFF.

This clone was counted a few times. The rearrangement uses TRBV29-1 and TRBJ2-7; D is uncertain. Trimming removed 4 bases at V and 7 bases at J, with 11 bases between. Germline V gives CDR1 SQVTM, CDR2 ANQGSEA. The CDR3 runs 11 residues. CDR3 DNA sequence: TGCAGCGTTGGTACGCTCGAGGAGCAGTACTTC. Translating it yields CSVGTLEEQYF.

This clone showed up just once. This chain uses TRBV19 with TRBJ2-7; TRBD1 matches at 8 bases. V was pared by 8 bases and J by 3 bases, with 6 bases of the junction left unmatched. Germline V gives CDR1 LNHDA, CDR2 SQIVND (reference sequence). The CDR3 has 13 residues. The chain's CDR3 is CASSDRAYYEQYF. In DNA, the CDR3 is TGTGCCAGTTCGGACAGGGCGTACTACGAGCAGTACTTC.

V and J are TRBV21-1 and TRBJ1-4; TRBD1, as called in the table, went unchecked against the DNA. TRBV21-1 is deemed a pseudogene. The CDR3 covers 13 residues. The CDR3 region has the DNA TGTGCCAGCCGGGACAGGGGGCTTGAAAAACTGTTTTTT. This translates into CASRDRGLEKLFF.

CDR3 coding DNA: TGTGCCAGCAGCTTAGAACTAGAGAACACTGAAGCTTTCTTT. It encodes CASSLELENTEAFF. The chain links TRBV7-8 to TRBJ1-1; no firm D call. V lost 1 base and J 1 base, leaving 7 bases between the germline ends. Per the germline V gene, CDR1 is SGHVS and CDR2 is FQNEAQ. CDR3 length: 14 amino acids.

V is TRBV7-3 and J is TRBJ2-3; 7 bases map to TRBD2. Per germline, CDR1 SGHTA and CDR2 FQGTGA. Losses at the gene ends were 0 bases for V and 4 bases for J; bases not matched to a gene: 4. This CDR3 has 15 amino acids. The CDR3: CASSLTGGDADTQYF. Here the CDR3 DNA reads TGTGCCAGCAGCTTAACGGGAGGGGATGCAGATACGCAGTATTTT. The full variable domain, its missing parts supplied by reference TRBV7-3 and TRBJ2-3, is GAGVSQTPSNKVTEKGKYVELRCDPISGHTALYWYRQSLGQGPEFLIYFQGTGAADDSGLPNDRFFAVRPEGSVSTLKIQRTERGDSAVYLCASSLTGGDADTQYFGPGTRLTVL.

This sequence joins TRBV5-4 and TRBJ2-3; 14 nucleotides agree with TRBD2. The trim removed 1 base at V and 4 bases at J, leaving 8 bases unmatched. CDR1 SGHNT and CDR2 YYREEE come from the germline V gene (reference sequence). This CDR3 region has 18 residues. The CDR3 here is CASSLFPGLAGVADTQYF. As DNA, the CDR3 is TGTGCCAGCAGCTTGTTCCCGGGACTAGCGGGAGTGGCAGATACGCAGTATTTT.

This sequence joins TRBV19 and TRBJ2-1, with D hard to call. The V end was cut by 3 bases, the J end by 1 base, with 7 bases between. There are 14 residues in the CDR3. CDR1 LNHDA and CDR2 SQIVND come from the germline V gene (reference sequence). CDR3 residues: CASSMGQSYNEQFF. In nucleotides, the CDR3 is TGTGCCAGTAGTATGGGCCAGTCCTACAATGAGCAGTTCTTC. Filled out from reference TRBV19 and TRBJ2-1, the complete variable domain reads DGGITQSPKYLFRKEGQNVTLSCEQNLNHDAMYWYRQDPGQGLRLIYYSQIVNDFQKGDIAEGYSVSREKKESFPLTVTSAQKNPTAFYLCASSMGQSYNEQFFGPGTRLTVL.

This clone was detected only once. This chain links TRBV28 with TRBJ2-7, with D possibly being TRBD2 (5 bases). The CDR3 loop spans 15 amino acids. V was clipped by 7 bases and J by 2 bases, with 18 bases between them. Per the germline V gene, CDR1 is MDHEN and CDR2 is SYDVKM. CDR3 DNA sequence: TGTGCCAGCACCCCCCCCAGGCGGGCCCCCTACGAGCAGTACTTC. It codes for CASTPPRRAPYEQYF. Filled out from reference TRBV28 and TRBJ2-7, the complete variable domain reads DVKVTQSSRYLVKRTGEKVFLECVQDMDHENMFWYRQDPGLGLRLIYFSYDVKMKEKGDIPEGYSVSREKKERFSLILESASTNQTSMYLCASTPPRRAPYEQYFGPGTRLTVT.

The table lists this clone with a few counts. The DNA for the CDR3 is TGTGCCAGCAGGGGAGACAGGTCACGATCCTACGAGCAGTACTTC. The encoded protein is CASRGDRSRSYEQYF. This chain links TRBV2 with TRBJ2-7; D possibly corresponds to TRBD1 (6 bases). From germline, CDR1 is SNHLY and CDR2 FYNNEI. CDR3 length equals 15 residues. The germline V and J ends were trimmed by 6 bases and 1 base, with 16 bases remaining between them.

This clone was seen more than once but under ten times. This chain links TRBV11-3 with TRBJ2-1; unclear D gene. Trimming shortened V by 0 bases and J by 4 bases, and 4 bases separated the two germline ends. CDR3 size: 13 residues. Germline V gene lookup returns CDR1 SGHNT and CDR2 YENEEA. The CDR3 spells CASSLEQYNEQFF. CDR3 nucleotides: TGTGCCAGCAGCTTAGAACAGTACAATGAGCAGTTCTTC. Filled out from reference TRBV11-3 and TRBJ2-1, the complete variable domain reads EAGVVQSPRYKIIEKKQPVAFWCNPISGHNTLYWYLQNLGQGPELLIRYENEEAVDDSQLPKDRFSAERLKGVDSTLKIQPAELGDSAVYLCASSLEQYNEQFFGPGTRLTVL.

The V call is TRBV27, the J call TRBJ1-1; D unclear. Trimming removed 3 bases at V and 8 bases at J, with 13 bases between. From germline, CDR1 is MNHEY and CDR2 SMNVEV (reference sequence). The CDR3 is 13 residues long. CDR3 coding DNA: TGTGCCAGCAGTTTGTCGAGGCGCCACGAAGCTTTCTTT. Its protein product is CASSLSRRHEAFF.

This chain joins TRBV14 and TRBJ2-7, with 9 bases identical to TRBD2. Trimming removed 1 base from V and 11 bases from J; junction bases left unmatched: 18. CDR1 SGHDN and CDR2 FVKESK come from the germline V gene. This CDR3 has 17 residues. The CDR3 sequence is CASSQAEGGRALEEEYF. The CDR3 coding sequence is TGTGCCAGCAGCCAAGCTGAGGGCGGGAGGGCCTTGGAGGAGGAGTACTTC. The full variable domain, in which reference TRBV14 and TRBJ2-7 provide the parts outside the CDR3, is EAGVTQFPSHSVIEKGQTVTLRCDPISGHDNLYWYRRVMGKEIKFLLHFVKESKQDESGMPNNRFLAERTGGTYSTLKVQPAELEDSGVYFCASSQAEGGRALEEEYFGPGTRLTVT.

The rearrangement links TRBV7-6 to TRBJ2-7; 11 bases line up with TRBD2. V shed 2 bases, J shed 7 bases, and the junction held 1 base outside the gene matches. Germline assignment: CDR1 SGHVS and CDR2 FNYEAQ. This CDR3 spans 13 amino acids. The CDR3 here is CASSLLAGGEQYF. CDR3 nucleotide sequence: TGTGCCAGCAGCTTACTAGCGGGGGGAGAGCAGTACTTC. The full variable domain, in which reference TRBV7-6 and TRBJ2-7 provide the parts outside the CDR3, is GAGVSQSPRYKVTKRGQDVALRCDPISGHVSLYWYRQALGQGPEFLTYFNYEAQQDKSGLPNDRFSAERPEGSISTLTIQRTEQRDSAMYRCASSLLAGGEQYFGPGTRLTVT.

The CDR3 nucleotides are TGTGCCAGCAGTTCGCAGGGGGCCCGTCAGCCCCAGCATTTT. This codes for CASSSQGARQPQHF. The chain carries TRBV11-2 and TRBJ1-5; TRBD1 agrees at 8 bases. Germline V gene lookup returns CDR1 SGHAT and CDR2 FQNNGV. V lost 6 bases and J lost 6; bases outside the gene matches: 7. The CDR3 spans 14 residues.

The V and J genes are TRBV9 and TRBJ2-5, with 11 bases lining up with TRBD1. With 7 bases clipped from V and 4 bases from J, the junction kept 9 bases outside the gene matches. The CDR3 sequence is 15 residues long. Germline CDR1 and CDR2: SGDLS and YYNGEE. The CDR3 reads CASGPGQGGIETQYF. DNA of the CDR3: TGTGCCAGCGGACCGGGACAGGGGGGGATAGAGACCCAGTACTTC.